This T cell receptor beta chain was identified during a study of blood T cell repertoires in COVID-19. About the study: The origin of the acute and convalescent COVID-19 samples was the United States, Italy and Spain.

The V and J ends lost 4 bases and 6 bases, in that order; junction bases with no gene match: 13. Germline assignment: CDR1 SGHNT and CDR2 YYREEE (reference sequence). This CDR3 is 16 amino acids long. The method was immunoSEQ multiplex PCR; TCRdb's version includes in-frame clones alone and lacks a portion of them. The table has 300,000 to 450,000 clones, 75% to 90% seen once; the top ten hold about 3.6%. The chain combines TRBV5-4 with TRBJ2-1; 7 positions match TRBD1. What was sequenced was peripheral blood. The clonotype was recovered from a woman younger than 30 with acute or convalescent COVID-19. CDR3 amino acids: CASSMGQPGNLNEQFF. CDR3 in DNA: TGTGCCAGCAGCATGGGACAGCCTGGGAATCTCAATGAGCAGTTCTTC.